Listed here is a single TCR beta chain. Its antigen remains unknown. The data were obtained in a study of OX40 agonist ivuxolimab in advanced cancers. The table came from immunoSEQ multiplex PCR; TCRdb's copy has only in-frame clones and leaves some out. The sample records about 80,000 clones, 89% being singletons. This CDR3 spans 17 amino acids. Germline assignment: CDR1 LNHDA and CDR2 SQIVND (reference sequence). The V and J ends lost 5 bases and 7 bases, in that order; junction bases with no gene match: 12. Study conclusions and caveats: The authors also found low normalized T-cell clonal expansion in some nonresponders. CD8+ T cells (on average) carried more expanded clones than CD4+ T cells. Which antigen the expanded peripheral T cells recognized is unknown. With doses of 0.1 to 3.0 mg/kg, CD4+ and CD8+ blood T cells had undergone clonal expansion by week 6.

The source of this sequence is an adult with an advanced solid tumor such as melanoma, head and neck, liver or kidney cancer. Specimen: CD4+ or CD8+ T cells sorted from blood, collected in a trial of the OX40 agonist ivuxolimab. V and J are TRBV19 and TRBJ2-1, with TRBD2 matching over 12 bases. The DNA of the CDR3 is TGTGCCAGTAGTTCGACTTCTACTAGCGGGAGGCGGAATGAGCAGTTCTTC. It codes for CASSSTSTSGRRNEQFF.